This TCR beta chain derives from a study of blood T cell repertoires in COVID-19 (dated by TCRdb to 2020 to 2022). The study in broad terms: Samples from collaborators originated in the United States, Italy and Spain and spanned both the acute and convalescent phases of COVID-19. The material from the prospective study consisted of cDNA or gDNA derived from T cells, B-cell-depleted T cells, or PBMCs. The dataset comprised deeply sampled blood TCRbeta repertoires from subjects exposed to, actively infected with, or recovered from COVID-19. The repertoires were made available in a free public database intended to serve as a resource for research on the immune response to SARS-CoV-2. Samples came from the ongoing ImmuneRACE study (first 160 participants) plus 1,254 subjects from 6 global collaborators. A de-identified subject ID, COVID-19 status, age in years and sex were almost always included in the sample metadata. Where available, HLA class I and class II types were taken from metadata supplied by the sample provider and were not determined by assay-based typing.

One collaborating source in Seattle enrolled patients while the patients were actively infected and followed the patients over time throughout the course of disease. Whole blood was collected in K2EDTA tubes by collaborating institutions according to the institutions' own protocols. For TCRbeta analysis, collaborator samples were shipped as frozen whole blood, as isolated PBMCs, or as DNA extracted from either sample type. Broader findings and caveats from the paper: The amount of clinical and demographic metadata varied by source and participant and was provided uncurated.

Sequences SGHRS (CDR1) and YFSETQ (CDR2) are obtained from the germline V gene. Unmatched junction bases come to 5, with V trimmed by 0 bases and J by 4 bases. The CDR3 starts with the cysteine, ends with the phenylalanine, and has 16 residues. The read is trimmed to its CDR3 DNA, 48 bases read in frame from base 1. TCRbeta CDR3 regions were amplified from genomic DNA by means of the immunoSEQ Assay, a bias-controlled multiplex PCR. The original pipeline was this. Within the assay, amplification of reference gene primers was used to estimate how many nucleated cells each sample contained. To quantify the absolute abundance of each unique TCRbeta CDR3 rearrangement, sequence reads were collapsed and filtered. For each sample, productive Simpson clonality was calculated as the square root of Simpson's diversity index across productive rearrangements. TCRdb stores this immuneACCESS table with in-frame sequences only. Part of the clones is absent; in the studies checked, under half of the shortfall reflects unresolved V genes, and no reason is known for the rest. The DNA was the basis for D and trimming; V, J and clone size are from that table. This sample comprises some 250,000 clones, 85% to 90% of them detected only once. The top ten clones comprise 10% to 15% of the sample.

This clone was detected only once. Its cognate antigen has yet to be identified. Base qualities are not at hand, and no much larger clone is one base apart. This TCR came from a woman aged 25 to 39 with COVID-19, enrolled during active disease. Sequenced input: peripheral blood. Recombination connected TRBV5-1 to TRBJ2-3, with 10 middle bases fitting TRBD2. CDR3 reads: CASSLAVSGGADTQYF. The bases are TGCGCCAGCAGCTTGGCCGTGAGCGGGGGGGCAGATACGCAGTATTTT.